Listed here is a single T cell receptor beta chain. This entry is derived from a study of PD-1 blockade in mismatch repair-deficient tumors. TCR sequencing covered a few patients who responded to pembrolizumab. This table comes from immunoSEQ multiplex PCR, and its TCRdb copy is limited to in-frame clones, with some not included. This sample has 80,000 to 100,000 clones; 81% occur once, and the top ten carry approximately 2.7%. The clonotype comes from an adult with mismatch repair-deficient cancer. This sample comprised peripheral blood, obtained 12 weeks after starting pembrolizumab.

CDR3 region: CASSVESGRVNEQFF. Written as DNA, the CDR3 is TGTGCCAGCAGCGTAGAGAGCGGGAGGGTTAATGAGCAGTTCTTC. This sequence joins TRBV9 and TRBJ2-1, with 10 bases matching TRBD2. Unmatched junction bases numbered 4, after V lost 0 bases and J lost 7 bases. In germline, CDR1 is SGDLS, CDR2 YYNGEE. This CDR3 has 15 amino acids.